This entry concerns a single T cell receptor (beta chain). The J segment lost 4 bases and the V segment lost 3 bases, leaving 5 bases of the junction unmatched. The CDR3 covers 16 residues. Germline assignment: CDR1 LNHDA and CDR2 SQIVND (reference sequence). The record originates from a study of blood T cell repertoires in COVID-19. In the study overall: Italy, Spain and the United States were the sources of the convalescent and acute COVID-19 samples.

The data were produced by immunoSEQ multiplex PCR, yet TCRdb's version contains in-frame clones alone and is incomplete. The sample lists around 110,000 clones, approximately 80% occurring once. Source material: peripheral blood. The clonotype originates from a woman in her sixties or seventies with acute or convalescent COVID-19. The chain has TRBV19 and TRBJ2-2, with 10 positions matching TRBD1. This chain's CDR3 is CASSIGQGEVTGELFF. CDR3 coding DNA: TGTGCCAGTAGTATCGGACAGGGGGAAGTCACCGGGGAGCTGTTTTTT.